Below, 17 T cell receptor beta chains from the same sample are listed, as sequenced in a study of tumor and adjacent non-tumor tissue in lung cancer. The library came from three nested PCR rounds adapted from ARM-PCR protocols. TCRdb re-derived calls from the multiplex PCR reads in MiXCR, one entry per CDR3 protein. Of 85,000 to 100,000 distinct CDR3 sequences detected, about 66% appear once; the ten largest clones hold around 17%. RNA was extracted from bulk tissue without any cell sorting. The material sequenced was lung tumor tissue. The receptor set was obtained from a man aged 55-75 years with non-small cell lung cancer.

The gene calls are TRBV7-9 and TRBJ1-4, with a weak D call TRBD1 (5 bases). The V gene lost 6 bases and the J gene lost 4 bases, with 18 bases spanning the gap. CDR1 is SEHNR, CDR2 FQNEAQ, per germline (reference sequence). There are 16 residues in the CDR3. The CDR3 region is CASSHTMGRFNEKLFF. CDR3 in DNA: TGTGCCAGCAGTCATACCATGGGACGGTTTAATGAAAAACTGTTTTTT.

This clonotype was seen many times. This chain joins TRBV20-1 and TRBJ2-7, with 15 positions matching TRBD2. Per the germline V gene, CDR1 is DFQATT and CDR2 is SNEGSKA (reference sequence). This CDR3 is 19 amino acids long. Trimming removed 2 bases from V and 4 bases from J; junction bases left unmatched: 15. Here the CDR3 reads CSARREVGLAGGPIYEQYF. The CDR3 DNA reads TGCAGTGCTAGAAGGGAAGTTGGACTAGCGGGAGGGCCTATTTACGAGCAGTACTTC.

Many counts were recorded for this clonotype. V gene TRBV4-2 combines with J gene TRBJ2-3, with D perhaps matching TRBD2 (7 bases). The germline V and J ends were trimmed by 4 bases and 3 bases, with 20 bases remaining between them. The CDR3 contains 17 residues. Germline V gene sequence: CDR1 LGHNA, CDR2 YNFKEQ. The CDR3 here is CASSRTRGGGETDTQYF. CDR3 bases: TGTGCCAGCAGCCGGACTAGAGGGGGGGGAGAGACAGATACGCAGTATTTT.

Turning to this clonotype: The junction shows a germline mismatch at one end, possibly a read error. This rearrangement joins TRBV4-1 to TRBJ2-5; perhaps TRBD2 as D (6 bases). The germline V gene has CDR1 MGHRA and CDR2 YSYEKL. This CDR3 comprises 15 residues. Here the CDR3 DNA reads TGCGCAAGCAGCCAAGTGGCTAGCGTTGGGGAGACCCATTACTTC. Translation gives CASSQVASVGETHYF.

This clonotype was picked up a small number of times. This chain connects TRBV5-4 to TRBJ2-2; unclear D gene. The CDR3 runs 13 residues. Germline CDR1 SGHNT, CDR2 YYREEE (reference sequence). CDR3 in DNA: TGTGTCAGGAGCTGGCCCGGGACCGGGGAGCTGTTTTTT. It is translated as CVRSWPGTGELFF.

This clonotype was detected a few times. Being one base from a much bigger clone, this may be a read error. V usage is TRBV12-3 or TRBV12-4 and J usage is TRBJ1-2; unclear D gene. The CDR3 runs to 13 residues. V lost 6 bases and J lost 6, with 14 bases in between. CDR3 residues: CASSPQANHGYTF. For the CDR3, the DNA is TGTGCCAGCAGCCCCCAGGCCAACCATGGCTACACCTTC.

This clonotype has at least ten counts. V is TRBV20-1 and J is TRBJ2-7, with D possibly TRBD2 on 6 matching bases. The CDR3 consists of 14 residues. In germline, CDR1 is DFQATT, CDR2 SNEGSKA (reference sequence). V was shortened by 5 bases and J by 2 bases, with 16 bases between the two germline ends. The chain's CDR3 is CSAVDGGTTYEQYF. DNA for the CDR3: TGCAGTGCTGTAGATGGCGGGACCACCTACGAGCAGTACTTC.

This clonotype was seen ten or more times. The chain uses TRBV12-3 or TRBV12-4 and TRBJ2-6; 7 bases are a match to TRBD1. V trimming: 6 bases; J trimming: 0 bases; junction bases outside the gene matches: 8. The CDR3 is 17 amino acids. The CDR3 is CASRDRDVFSGANVLTF. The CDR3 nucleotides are TGTGCCAGCAGAGACAGGGATGTGTTCTCTGGGGCCAACGTCCTGACTTTC.

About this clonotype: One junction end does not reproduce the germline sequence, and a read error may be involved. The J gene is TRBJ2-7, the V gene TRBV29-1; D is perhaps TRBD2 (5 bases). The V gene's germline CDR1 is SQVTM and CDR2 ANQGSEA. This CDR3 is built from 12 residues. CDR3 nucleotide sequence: TGCTGCGTCAACCATCCTACGGGAGAGCAGTACTTC. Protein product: CCVNHPTGEQYF.

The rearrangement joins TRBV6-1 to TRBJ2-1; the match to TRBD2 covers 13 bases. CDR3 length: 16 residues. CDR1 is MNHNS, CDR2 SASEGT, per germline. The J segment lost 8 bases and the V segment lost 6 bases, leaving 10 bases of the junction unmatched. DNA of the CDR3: TGTGCCAGCAGACCCGCCGGGACTAGCGGGATCTATGAGCAGTTCTTC. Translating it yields CASRPAGTSGIYEQFF.

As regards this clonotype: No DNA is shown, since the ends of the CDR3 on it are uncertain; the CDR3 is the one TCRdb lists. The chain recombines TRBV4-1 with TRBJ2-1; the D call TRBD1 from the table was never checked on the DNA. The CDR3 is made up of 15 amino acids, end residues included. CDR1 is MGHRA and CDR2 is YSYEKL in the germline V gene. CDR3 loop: CASSQFGPGDNEQFF.

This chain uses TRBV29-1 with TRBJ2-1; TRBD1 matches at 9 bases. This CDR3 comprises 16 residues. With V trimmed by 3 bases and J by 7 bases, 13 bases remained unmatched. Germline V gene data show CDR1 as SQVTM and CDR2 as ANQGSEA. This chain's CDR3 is CSVEALGQGRRNEQFF. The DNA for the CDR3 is TGCAGCGTTGAGGCGCTGGGACAGGGACGTCGTAATGAGCAGTTCTTC.

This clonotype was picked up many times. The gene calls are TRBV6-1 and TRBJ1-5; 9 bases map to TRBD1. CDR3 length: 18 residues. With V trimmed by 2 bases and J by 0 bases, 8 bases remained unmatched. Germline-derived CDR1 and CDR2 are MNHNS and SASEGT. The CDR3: CASSEFGTGILSNQPQHF. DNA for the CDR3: TGTGCCAGCAGTGAATTTGGGACAGGGATACTTAGCAATCAGCCCCAGCATTTT.

As DNA, the CDR3 is TGTGCCAGTTACCACGGTAGCTCTAGCACAGATACGCAGTATTTT. Protein product: CASYHGSSSTDTQYF. This chain uses TRBV6-5 with TRBJ2-3; D gene unclear. This CDR3 contains 15 residues. Germline V gives CDR1 MNHEY, CDR2 SVGAGI. Trimming shortened V by 9 bases and J by 0 bases, and 16 bases separated the two germline ends.

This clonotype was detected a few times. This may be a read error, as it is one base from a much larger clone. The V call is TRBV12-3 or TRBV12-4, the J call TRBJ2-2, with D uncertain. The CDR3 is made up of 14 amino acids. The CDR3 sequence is CANSSLHVTGELFF. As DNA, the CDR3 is TGTGCCAACAGTTCCCTACACGTCACCGGGGAGCTGTTTTTT.

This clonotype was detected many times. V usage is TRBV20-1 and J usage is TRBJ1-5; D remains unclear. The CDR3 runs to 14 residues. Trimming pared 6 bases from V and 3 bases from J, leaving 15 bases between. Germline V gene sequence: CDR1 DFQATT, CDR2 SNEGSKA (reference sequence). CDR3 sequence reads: CSALGFGVNQPQHF. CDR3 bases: TGCAGTGCCCTAGGGTTTGGGGTCAATCAGCCCCAGCATTTT.

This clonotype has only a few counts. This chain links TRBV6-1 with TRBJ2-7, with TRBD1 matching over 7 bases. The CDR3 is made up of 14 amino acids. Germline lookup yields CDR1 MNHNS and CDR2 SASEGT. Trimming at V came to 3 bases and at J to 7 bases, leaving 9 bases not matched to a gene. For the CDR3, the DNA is TGTGCCAGCAGTGATTACCCAACGGACAGGGAGCAGTACTTC. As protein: CASSDYPTDREQYF.